The clone carrying this TCR beta chain came up a few times. Its antigen is as yet unknown. The data belong to a study of early T cells in non-severe SARS-CoV-2 infection. Study-wide results and limits: The VDJdb matching leaned toward anti-spike CD8 responses and overlooked private and CD4 specificities.

Individual cDNA molecules carried attached unique molecular identifiers. TCRdb independently ran MiXCR on the 5' RACE reads; one entry per CDR3 protein. Of some 66,000 distinct CDR3 sequences detected, around an eighth appear once; the ten largest clones hold 4% to 5%. This CDR3 contains 15 residues. Per the germline V gene, CDR1 is MGHRA and CDR2 is YSYEKL. The V and J ends lost 4 bases and 5 bases respectively, with 17 bases between them. The chain employs TRBV4-1 and TRBJ2-5; the D gene is possibly TRBD1 (6 bases). The source of this sequence is an adult who was a healthcare worker with PCR-confirmed SARS-CoV-2 infection or an uninfected control (not recorded which). Input material: whole blood. This CDR3 is CASSLGGAVRETQYF. The CDR3 region has the DNA TGCGCCAGCAGCCTAGGGGGTGCAGTCCGCGAGACCCAGTACTTC.